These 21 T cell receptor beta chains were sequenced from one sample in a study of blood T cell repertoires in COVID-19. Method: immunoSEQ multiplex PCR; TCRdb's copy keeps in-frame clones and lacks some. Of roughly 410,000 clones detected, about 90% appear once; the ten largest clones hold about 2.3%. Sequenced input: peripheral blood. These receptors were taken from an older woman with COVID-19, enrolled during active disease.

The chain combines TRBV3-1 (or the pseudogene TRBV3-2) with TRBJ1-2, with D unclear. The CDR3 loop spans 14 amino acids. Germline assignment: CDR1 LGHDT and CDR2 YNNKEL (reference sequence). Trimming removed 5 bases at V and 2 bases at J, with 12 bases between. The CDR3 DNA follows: TGTGCCAGCAGCTCCCGGATGGAGAACTATGGCTACACCTTC. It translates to CASSSRMENYGYTF.

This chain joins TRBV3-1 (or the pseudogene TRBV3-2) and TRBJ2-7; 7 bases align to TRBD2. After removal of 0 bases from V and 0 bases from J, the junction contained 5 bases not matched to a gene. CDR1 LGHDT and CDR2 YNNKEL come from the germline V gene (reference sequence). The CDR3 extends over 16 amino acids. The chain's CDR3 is CASSQDLLAASYEQYF. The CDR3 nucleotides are TGTGCCAGCAGCCAAGATCTCCTAGCGGCCTCCTACGAGCAGTACTTC.

CDR3 in DNA: TGTGCCACCAGTGACTATACGGGCACTGAAGCTTTCTTT. It encodes CATSDYTGTEAFF. The rearrangement links TRBV24-1 to TRBJ1-1, with no clear D. V lost 4 bases, J lost 4 bases, and 9 bases lay in between. This CDR3 region has 13 residues. The germline V gene encodes CDR1 KGHDR and CDR2 SFDVKD.

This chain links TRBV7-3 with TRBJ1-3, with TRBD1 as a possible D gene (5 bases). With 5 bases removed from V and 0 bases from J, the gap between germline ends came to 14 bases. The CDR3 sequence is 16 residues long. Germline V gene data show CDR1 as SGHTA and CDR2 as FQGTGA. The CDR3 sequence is CASSPGLLGSGNTIYF. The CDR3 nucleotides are TGTGCCAGCAGCCCGGGACTCCTCGGCTCTGGAAACACCATATATTTT.

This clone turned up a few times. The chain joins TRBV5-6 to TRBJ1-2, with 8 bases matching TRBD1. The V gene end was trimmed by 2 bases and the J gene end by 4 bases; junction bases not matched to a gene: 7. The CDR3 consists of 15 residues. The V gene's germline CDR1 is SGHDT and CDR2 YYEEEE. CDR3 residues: CASSFNRGLTYGYTF. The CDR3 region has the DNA TGTGCCAGCAGCTTCAACAGGGGGTTGACCTATGGCTACACCTTC.

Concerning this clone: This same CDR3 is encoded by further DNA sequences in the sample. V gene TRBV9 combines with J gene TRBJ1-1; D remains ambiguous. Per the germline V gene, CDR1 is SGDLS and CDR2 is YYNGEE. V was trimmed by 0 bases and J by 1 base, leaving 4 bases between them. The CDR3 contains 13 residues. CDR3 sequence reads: CASSVAGNTEAFF. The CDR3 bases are TGTGCCAGCAGCGTAGCGGGGAACACTGAAGCTTTCTTT.

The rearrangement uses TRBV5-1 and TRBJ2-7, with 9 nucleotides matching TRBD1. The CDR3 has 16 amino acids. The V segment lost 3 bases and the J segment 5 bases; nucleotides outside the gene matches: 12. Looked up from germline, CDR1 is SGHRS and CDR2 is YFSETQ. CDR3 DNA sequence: TGCGCCAGCAGCTGGGGGACACCGGGACAGGGTAACGAGCAGTACTTC. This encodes CASSWGTPGQGNEQYF.

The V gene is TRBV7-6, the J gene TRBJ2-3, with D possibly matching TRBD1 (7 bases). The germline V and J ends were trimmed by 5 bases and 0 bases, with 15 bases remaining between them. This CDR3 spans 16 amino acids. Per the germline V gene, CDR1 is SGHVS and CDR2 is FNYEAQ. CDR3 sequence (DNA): TGTGCCAGCAGCCTTCAGGGGGGCCTTAGCACAGATACGCAGTATTTT. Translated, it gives CASSLQGGLSTDTQYF.

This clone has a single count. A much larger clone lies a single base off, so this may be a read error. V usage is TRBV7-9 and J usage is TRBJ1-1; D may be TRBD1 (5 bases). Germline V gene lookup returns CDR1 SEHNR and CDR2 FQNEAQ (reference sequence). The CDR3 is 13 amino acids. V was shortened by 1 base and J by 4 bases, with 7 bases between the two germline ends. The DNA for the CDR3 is TGTGCCAGCAGCTTAGATGGGGCCACTGAAGCTTTCTTT. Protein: CASSLDGATEAFF. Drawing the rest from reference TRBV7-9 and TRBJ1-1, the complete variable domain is DTGVSQNPRHKITKRGQNVTFRCDPISEHNRLYWYRQTLGQGPEFLTYFQNEAQLEKSRLLSDRFSAERPKGSFSTLEIQRTEQGDSAMYLCASSLDGATEAFFGQGTRLTVV.

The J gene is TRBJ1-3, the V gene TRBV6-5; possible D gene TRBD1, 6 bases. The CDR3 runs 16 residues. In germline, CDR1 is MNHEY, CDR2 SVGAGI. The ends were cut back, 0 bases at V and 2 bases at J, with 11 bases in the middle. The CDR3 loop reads CASSYSRGGTGNTIYF. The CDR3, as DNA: TGTGCCAGCAGTTACTCGAGAGGGGGAACTGGAAACACCATATATTTT.

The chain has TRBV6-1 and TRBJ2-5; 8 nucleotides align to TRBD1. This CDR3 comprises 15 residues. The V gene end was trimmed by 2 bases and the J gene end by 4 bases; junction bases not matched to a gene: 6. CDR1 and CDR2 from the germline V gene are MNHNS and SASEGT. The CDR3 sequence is CASSERGRGLETQYF. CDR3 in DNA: TGTGCCAGCAGTGAACGGGGCAGGGGGCTAGAGACCCAGTACTTC.

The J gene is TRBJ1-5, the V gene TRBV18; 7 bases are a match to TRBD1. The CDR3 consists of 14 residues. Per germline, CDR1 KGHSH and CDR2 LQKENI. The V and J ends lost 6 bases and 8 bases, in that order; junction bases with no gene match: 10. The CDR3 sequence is CASSSGTVWEPQHF. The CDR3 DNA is TGTGCCAGCTCCTCCGGGACAGTATGGGAGCCCCAGCATTTT.

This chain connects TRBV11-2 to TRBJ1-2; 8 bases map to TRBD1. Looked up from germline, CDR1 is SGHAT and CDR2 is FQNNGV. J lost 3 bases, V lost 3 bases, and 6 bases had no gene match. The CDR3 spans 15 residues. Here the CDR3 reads CASSFGTGAYYGYTF. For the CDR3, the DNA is TGTGCCAGCAGCTTCGGGACAGGAGCCTACTATGGCTACACCTTC.

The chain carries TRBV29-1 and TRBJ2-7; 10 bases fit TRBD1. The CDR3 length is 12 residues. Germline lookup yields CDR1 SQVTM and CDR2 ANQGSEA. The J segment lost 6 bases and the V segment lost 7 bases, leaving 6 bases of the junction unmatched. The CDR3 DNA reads TGCAGCGCCGGGACAGGGGTTGCCGAGCAGTACTTC. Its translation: CSAGTGVAEQYF.

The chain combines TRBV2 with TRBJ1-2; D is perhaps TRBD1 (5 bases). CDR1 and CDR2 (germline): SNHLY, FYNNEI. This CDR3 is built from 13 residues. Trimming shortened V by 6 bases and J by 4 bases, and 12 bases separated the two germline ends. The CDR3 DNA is TGTGCCAGCAGCACGGACAAGCTCTATGGCTACACCTTC. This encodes CASSTDKLYGYTF.

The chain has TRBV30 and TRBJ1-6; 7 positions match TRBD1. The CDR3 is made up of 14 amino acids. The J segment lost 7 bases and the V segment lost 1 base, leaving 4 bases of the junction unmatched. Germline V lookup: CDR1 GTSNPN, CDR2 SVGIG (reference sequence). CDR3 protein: CAWSALQGNSPLHF. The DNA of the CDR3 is TGTGCCTGGAGTGCCTTACAGGGGAATTCACCCCTCCACTTT.

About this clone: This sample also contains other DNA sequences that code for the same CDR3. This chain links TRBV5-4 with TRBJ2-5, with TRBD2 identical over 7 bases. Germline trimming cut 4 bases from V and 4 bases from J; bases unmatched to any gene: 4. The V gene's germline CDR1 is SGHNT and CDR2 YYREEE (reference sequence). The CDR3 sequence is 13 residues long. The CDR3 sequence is CASSPGGLETQYF. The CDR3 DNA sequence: TGTGCCAGCAGCCCGGGGGGTCTAGAGACCCAGTACTTC.

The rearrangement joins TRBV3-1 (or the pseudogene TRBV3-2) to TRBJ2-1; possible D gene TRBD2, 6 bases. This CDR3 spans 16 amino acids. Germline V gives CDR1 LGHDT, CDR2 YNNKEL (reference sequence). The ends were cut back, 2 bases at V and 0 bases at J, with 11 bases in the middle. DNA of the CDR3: TGTGCCAGCAGCCAATGGGACTCGAGCTCCTACAATGAGCAGTTCTTC. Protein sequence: CASSQWDSSSYNEQFF.

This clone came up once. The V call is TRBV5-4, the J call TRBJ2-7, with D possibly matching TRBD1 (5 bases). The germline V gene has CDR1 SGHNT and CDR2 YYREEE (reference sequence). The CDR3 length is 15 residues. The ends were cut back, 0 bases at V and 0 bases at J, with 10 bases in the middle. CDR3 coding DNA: TGTGCCAGCAGCTTGGCCCCCGACAGCTCCTACGAGCAGTACTTC. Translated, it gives CASSLAPDSSYEQYF.

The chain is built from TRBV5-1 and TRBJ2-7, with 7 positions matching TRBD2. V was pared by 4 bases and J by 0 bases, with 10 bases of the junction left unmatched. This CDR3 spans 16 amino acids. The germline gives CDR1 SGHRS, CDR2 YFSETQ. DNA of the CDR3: TGCGCCAGCAGCAGTACTACTAGCGCCCGCTCCTACGAGCAGTACTTC. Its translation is CASSSTTSARSYEQYF.

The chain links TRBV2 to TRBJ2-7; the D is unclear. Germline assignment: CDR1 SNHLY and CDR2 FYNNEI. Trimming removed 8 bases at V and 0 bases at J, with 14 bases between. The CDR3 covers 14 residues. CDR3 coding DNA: TGTGCCAGCTCTTACTACCAAGGCTCCTACGAGCAGTACTTC. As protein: CASSYYQGSYEQYF.